This T cell receptor beta chain derives from a study of blood T cell repertoires in COVID-19. In assigning cohorts, the study relied on participant-reported clinical history. The CDR3 covers 15 residues. Germline V lookup: CDR1 SGHVS, CDR2 FNYEAQ. V shed 0 bases and J 2 bases; nucleotides not matched to a gene: 4. TCRdb keeps only in-frame clones here, not all; method: immunoSEQ multiplex PCR. The table shows a few hundred thousand clones, with 80% to 90% occurring only once. Sequenced input: PBMCs or T cells enriched from blood (not recorded which). The chain combines TRBV7-6 with TRBJ2-7; 7 positions agree with TRBD2. The sequence was obtained from a man younger than 40 who had recovered from COVID-19. CDR3 coding DNA: TGTGCCAGCAGCTTAGCGGCGGGGGAGACCTACGAGCAGTACTTC. This encodes CASSLAAGETYEQYF.